These 27 T cell receptor beta chains share one sample of origin, sequenced in a study of cytomegalovirus exposure and HLA in healthy donors. The PCR contained 60 Vbeta and 13 Jbeta primers. Clones were sequenced by immunoSEQ multiplex PCR, and TCRdb holds only the in-frame ones, with some missing. The top ten hold around 0.24% of the sample, which has 150,000 to 200,000 clones, 84% seen once. The sample was PBMCs. All receptors come from a boy aged 5 to 17 in good health and CMV-seronegative.

V and J are TRBV7-6 and TRBJ2-3; no firm D call. The CDR3 contains 14 residues. V shed 4 bases and J shed 4 bases, with 12 bases lying between them. Germline-derived CDR1 and CDR2 are SGHVS and FNYEAQ. The CDR3 region is CASSSDRQADTQYF. CDR3 sequence (DNA): TGTGCCAGCAGCTCGGATAGACAAGCAGATACGCAGTATTTT.

This chain links TRBV5-1 with TRBJ2-7, with TRBD2 matching 14 bases. V shed 6 bases and J 3 bases; nucleotides not matched to a gene: 11. The V gene's germline CDR1 is SGHRS and CDR2 YFSETQ. This CDR3 is 17 amino acids long. The CDR3 DNA sequence: TGCGCCAGCAAGGGACTAGCGGGAGCCTTACTGAACTACGAGCAGTACTTC. It translates to CASKGLAGALLNYEQYF.

This rearrangement joins TRBV27 to TRBJ2-7, with TRBD1 as a possible D gene (5 bases). With 9 bases removed from V and 4 bases from J, the gap between germline ends came to 10 bases. Germline CDR1 and CDR2: MNHEY and SMNVEV (reference sequence). CDR3 length: 11 amino acids. The CDR3 DNA reads TGTGCCAGTGCGACAGCTTACGAGCAGTACTTC. Translated, it gives CASATAYEQYF.

The chain couples TRBV28 to TRBJ2-7, with a tentative D call TRBD1 (5 bases). This CDR3 region has 12 residues. V gave up 9 bases and J gave up 4 bases, with 13 bases separating them. Germline assignment: CDR1 MDHEN and CDR2 SYDVKM. CDR3 DNA: TGTGCCAGTCGAACAGGCGGTTACGAGCAGTACTTC. Translation gives CASRTGGYEQYF.

The chain is built from TRBV30 and TRBJ1-2, with D possibly TRBD1 on 5 matching bases. This CDR3 comprises 12 residues. Per the germline V gene, CDR1 is GTSNPN and CDR2 is SVGIG (reference sequence). Between the trimmed V and J ends, which lost 5 bases and 4 bases, there was a span of 11 bases. In DNA, the CDR3 is TGTGCCTGGCGCCCAGGGTCCTATGGCTACACCTTC. Translated, it gives CAWRPGSYGYTF.

This chain connects TRBV30 to TRBJ1-5; D is perhaps TRBD1 (6 bases). Germline V lookup: CDR1 GTSNPN, CDR2 SVGIG (reference sequence). The CDR3 loop spans 14 amino acids. Trimming removed 7 bases at V and 3 bases at J, with 16 bases between. The CDR3 DNA is TGTGCCTCTGACCCGGACAGAATCAATCAGCCCCAGCATTTT. This gives the protein CASDPDRINQPQHF.

The genes are TRBV10-3 and TRBJ2-7; 11 bases line up with TRBD2. The CDR3 is made up of 18 amino acids. Germline assignment: CDR1 ENHRY and CDR2 SYGVKD. With V trimmed by 3 bases and J by 1 base, 11 bases remained unmatched. The CDR3: CAISDPGLAAISSYEQYF. The CDR3 bases are TGTGCCATCAGTGACCCGGGACTAGCGGCCATCTCGTCCTACGAGCAGTACTTC.

This clone was found once. The rearrangement uses TRBV7-2 and TRBJ1-2; no clear D. Germline V gene sequence: CDR1 SGHTA, CDR2 FQGNSA. The V and J ends lost 1 base and 4 bases respectively, with 13 bases between them. The CDR3 totals 15 residues. CDR3 protein: CASSLEGGRTYGYTF. The CDR3 DNA follows: TGTGCCAGCAGCTTAGAGGGCGGGCGTACCTATGGCTACACCTTC.

This clone was found a few times. The chain combines TRBV9 with TRBJ1-1; tentative D call: TRBD1 (6 bases). The CDR3 runs 17 residues. Trimming removed 0 bases from V and 6 bases from J, with 21 bases in between. Germline V gene data show CDR1 as SGDLS and CDR2 as YYNGEE. The CDR3 reads CASSVGGGGLVAAEAFF. The CDR3 region has the DNA TGTGCCAGCAGCGTAGGAGGGGGGGGCCTGGTGGCGGCTGAAGCTTTCTTT.

This chain links TRBV15 with TRBJ2-5; 9 bases are a match to TRBD2. With V trimmed by 1 base and J by 5 bases, 11 bases remained unmatched. Germline loops: CDR1 LNHNV, CDR2 YYDKDF (reference sequence). This CDR3 is 17 amino acids long. CDR3 protein: CATSRVQAGGQGETQYF. CDR3 bases: TGTGCCACCAGCAGAGTTCAAGCGGGGGGTCAAGGGGAGACCCAGTACTTC.

The chain combines TRBV21-1 with TRBJ2-5; the listed D gene, TRBD1, was not tested against the DNA. TRBV21-1 is assigned pseudogene status. This CDR3 is built from 17 residues. CDR3 residues: CASSNGGGTGGLETQYF. The CDR3 nucleotides read TGTGCCAGCAGCAATGGGGGGGGGACAGGGGGCTTGGAGACCCAGTACTTC.

The chain is built from TRBV11-2 and TRBJ2-1; D possibly corresponds to TRBD1 (5 bases). Between the trimmed V and J ends, which lost 3 bases and 4 bases, there was a span of 22 bases. There are 18 residues in the CDR3. Germline V gene data show CDR1 as SGHAT and CDR2 as FQNNGV. CDR3 sequence reads: CASSFPQVEGYRYNEQFF. CDR3 sequence (DNA): TGTGCCAGCAGCTTTCCCCAGGTCGAAGGGTACAGGTACAATGAGCAGTTCTTC.

The chain uses TRBV5-1 and TRBJ2-5, with 7 bases fitting TRBD2. The end of the DNA aligns better with TRBJ2-7, so the J call may be wrong. This CDR3 contains 15 residues. Germline V gene lookup returns CDR1 SGHRS and CDR2 YFSETQ. CDR3: CASSLVGSGSYEQYF. The CDR3 DNA follows: TGCGCCAGCAGCTTGGTTGGTAGCGGGTCCTACGAGCAGTACTTC.

The chain links TRBV7-9 to TRBJ2-7; D perhaps matches TRBD2 (6 bases). Germline V lookup: CDR1 SEHNR, CDR2 FQNEAQ (reference sequence). Trimming took off 5 bases at V and 4 bases at J, with 15 bases between the two ends. This CDR3 is built from 14 residues. The CDR3 nucleotides read TGTGCCAGCAGCGCACGGGACTTGATATACGAGCAGTACTTC. Amino acids: CASSARDLIYEQYF.

V usage is TRBV19 and J usage is TRBJ1-5; 7 positions agree with TRBD1. This CDR3 contains 15 residues. From germline, CDR1 is LNHDA and CDR2 SQIVND (reference sequence). J was trimmed by 5 bases and V by 8 bases; bases with no gene match: 12. This CDR3 is CASRQGPLFDQPQHF. The CDR3 nucleotides are TGTGCCAGTCGACAGGGCCCCCTATTCGATCAGCCCCAGCATTTT.

The rearrangement uses TRBV9 and TRBJ2-1, with TRBD2 matching over 13 bases. The CDR3 totals 20 residues. The V and J ends lost 3 bases and 4 bases, in that order; junction bases with no gene match: 16. CDR1 and CDR2 from the germline V gene are SGDLS and YYNGEE. The CDR3 region is CASSAGALAGLAGIYNEQFF. CDR3 DNA sequence: TGTGCCAGCAGCGCTGGGGCCCTCGCGGGACTAGCGGGGATATACAATGAGCAGTTCTTC. The full variable domain, completed using reference TRBV9 and TRBJ2-1, is DSGVTQTPKHLITATGQRVTLRCSPRSGDLSVYWYQQSLDQGLQFLIQYYNGEERAKGNILERFSAQQFPDLHSELNLSSLELGDSALYFCASSAGALAGLAGIYNEQFFGPGTRLTVL.

This clone appeared a single time. V gene TRBV27 combines with J gene TRBJ1-2; 8 positions agree with TRBD1. V lost 2 bases to trimming and J lost 0 bases; unmatched junction nucleotides: 20. The CDR3 sequence is 21 residues long. The germline CDR1 and CDR2 sequences are MNHEY and SMNVEV (reference sequence). CDR3 in amino acids: CASSLSFGIVRRDRPNYGYTF. As DNA, the CDR3 is TGTGCCAGCAGTTTAAGTTTTGGAATTGTACGCCGGGACAGGCCTAACTATGGCTACACCTTC.

The chain has TRBV29-1 and TRBJ2-7, with D possibly TRBD1 on 7 matching bases. Trimming took off 7 bases at V and 2 bases at J, with 15 bases between the two ends. The CDR3 totals 13 residues. Germline V lookup: CDR1 SQVTM, CDR2 ANQGSEA. CDR3 DNA sequence: TGCAGCGGGGGGGCAGGGGGGACCTACGAGCAGTACTTC. Its protein product is CSGGAGGTYEQYF.

This clone occurred once. The CDR3: CASSYSGPNTEAFF. In DNA, the CDR3 is TGCGCCAGCAGCTATAGCGGACCGAACACTGAAGCTTTCTTT. The chain joins TRBV5-1 to TRBJ1-1; D is uncertain. Trimming shortened V by 3 bases and J by 1 base, and 10 bases separated the two germline ends. There are 14 residues in the CDR3. CDR1 SGHRS and CDR2 YFSETQ come from the germline V gene.

The rearrangement joins TRBV10-3 to TRBJ2-5, with 7 nucleotides matching TRBD1. Per the germline V gene, CDR1 is ENHRY and CDR2 is SYGVKD. V was pared by 6 bases and J by 9 bases, with 7 bases of the junction left unmatched. The CDR3 consists of 12 residues. The CDR3 sequence is CAISPDRDPQYF. CDR3 sequence (DNA): TGTGCCATCAGCCCTGACAGGGATCCCCAGTACTTC.

This clone was seen more than once but under ten times. The chain carries TRBV30 and TRBJ1-4, with 9 bases fitting TRBD1. CDR3 size: 13 residues. V trimming: 4 bases; J trimming: 8 bases; junction bases outside the gene matches: 5. Germline assignment: CDR1 GTSNPN and CDR2 SVGIG (reference sequence). The CDR3 reads CAWMTGGEEKLFF. The CDR3 region has the DNA TGTGCCTGGATGACAGGGGGAGAAGAAAAACTGTTTTTT.

The chain joins TRBV6-5 to TRBJ1-2; 12 nucleotides line up with TRBD1. The germline V gene encodes CDR1 MNHEY and CDR2 SVGAGI. Losses at the gene ends were 0 bases for V and 8 bases for J; bases not matched to a gene: 7. The CDR3 consists of 16 residues. Here the CDR3 DNA reads TGTGCCAGCAGTTACTCAGGGACAGGGGGCGCGAGAGGCTACACCTTC. This codes for CASSYSGTGGARGYTF.

The chain employs TRBV30 and TRBJ2-1; 12 bases match TRBD2. The CDR3 length is 16 residues. Looked up from germline, CDR1 is GTSNPN and CDR2 is SVGIG (reference sequence). Trimming at V came to 0 bases and at J to 7 bases, leaving 7 bases not matched to a gene. The CDR3 DNA reads TGTGCCTGGAGTGTACAGCTAGGACTAGCGGGAAATGAGCAGTTCTTC. It codes for CAWSVQLGLAGNEQFF.

The chain uses TRBV10-3 and TRBJ1-4; TRBD1 aligns across 7 bases. V shed 0 bases, J shed 5 bases, and the junction held 9 bases outside the gene matches. The CDR3 runs 17 residues. Germline CDR1 ENHRY, CDR2 SYGVKD. The CDR3 is CAISESGQSYLNEKLFF. DNA of the CDR3: TGTGCCATCAGTGAGTCGGGACAGAGCTACCTAAATGAAAAACTGTTTTTT.

In its sample, this clone was seen once. The chain links TRBV28 to TRBJ2-7; 7 nucleotides line up with TRBD1. CDR1 is MDHEN, CDR2 SYDVKM, per germline. J gave up 1 base and V 8 bases, and 5 bases lay outside the gene matches. The CDR3 length is 13 residues. The CDR3 protein is CASDRTGSYEQYF. The CDR3 DNA reads as TGTGCCAGCGACCGGACAGGATCCTACGAGCAGTACTTC.

The chain links TRBV25-1 to TRBJ2-7; perhaps TRBD2 as D (6 bases). Germline assignment: CDR1 MGHDK and CDR2 SYGVNS. The CDR3 sequence is 14 residues long. Trimming stripped 7 bases from V and 4 bases from J, with 17 bases between. The CDR3 region is CASTTGTYPYEQYF. CDR3 sequence (DNA): TGTGCCAGCACAACTGGGACTTACCCATACGAGCAGTACTTC.

This clone appeared once. The genes are TRBV5-1 and TRBJ2-2, with D perhaps matching TRBD1 (5 bases). Germline-derived CDR1 and CDR2 are SGHRS and YFSETQ. V was cut by 0 bases and J by 1 base, with 7 bases left in between. There are 15 residues in the CDR3. The CDR3 reads CASSLETENTGELFF. The CDR3 nucleotides are TGCGCCAGCAGCTTGGAGACAGAGAACACCGGGGAGCTGTTTTTT.